Each of the 21 T cell receptor beta chains below was sequenced from the same sample in a study of CD8+ T cells in alopecia areata. Sequencing relied on a cDNA template that was reverse transcribed from extracted RNA. Using immunoSEQ multiplex PCR, the repertoire was profiled, and TCRdb retains in-frame clones only, with some absent. The sample contains about 150,000 clones, around 50% of which appear only once. Sequencing was performed on CD8+ T cells sorted from blood, taken at week 0. These receptors were taken from a human donor with alopecia areata.

This clone was detected a few times. The chain couples TRBV4-3 to TRBJ1-1, with unresolved D. This CDR3 is 16 amino acids long. In germline, CDR1 is LGHNA, CDR2 YSLEER. Trimming shortened V by 2 bases and J by 6 bases, and 19 bases separated the two germline ends. For the CDR3, the DNA is TGCGCCAGCAGCCAAAAAGATGGGAGGGTTGAACCTGAAGCTTTCTTT. Its protein product is CASSQKDGRVEPEAFF.

This rearrangement joins TRBV29-1 to TRBJ1-4, with 7 bases matching TRBD1. The germline gives CDR1 SQVTM, CDR2 ANQGSEA. The CDR3 is 13 residues long. V was pared by 4 bases and J by 8 bases, with 7 bases of the junction left unmatched. For the CDR3, the DNA is TGCAGCGTTGCTACAGGGGAGGGCGAAAAACTGTTTTTT. It codes for CSVATGEGEKLFF. Based on the CDR3 plus reference TRBV29-1 and TRBJ1-4, the full variable domain is SAVISQKPSRDICQRGTSLTIQCQVDSQVTMMFWYRQQPGQSLTLIATANQGSEATYESGFVIDKFPISRPNLTFSTLTVSNMSPEDSSIYLCSVATGEGEKLFFGSGTQLSVL.

J is TRBJ1-2 and V is TRBV30, with D tentatively TRBD1 (5 bases). Germline CDR1 and CDR2: GTSNPN and SVGIG (reference sequence). This CDR3 spans 14 amino acids. Trimming removed 7 bases at V and 5 bases at J, with 20 bases between. This chain's CDR3 is CAFPLGGFPYGYTF. As DNA, the CDR3 is TGTGCCTTCCCACTTGGGGGGTTCCCTTATGGCTACACCTTC.

This CDR3 reads CASSRIDRGTDGNYGYTF. Here the CDR3 DNA reads TGTGCCAGCAGCCGGATTGATAGAGGGACGGATGGTAACTATGGCTACACCTTC. The chain combines TRBV14 with TRBJ1-2; the D gene is possibly TRBD1 (5 bases). Trimming took off 4 bases at V and 1 base at J, with 22 bases between the two ends. Per germline, CDR1 SGHDN and CDR2 FVKESK. CDR3 length equals 18 residues.

This clone was recorded a few times. The rearrangement joins TRBV6-6 to TRBJ2-1; maybe TRBD1 (5 bases). There are 14 residues in the CDR3. CDR1 MNHNY and CDR2 SVGAGI come from the germline V gene (reference sequence). The V and J ends lost 2 bases and 9 bases respectively, with 14 bases between them. The CDR3 coding sequence is TGTGCCAGCAGTTACGGGCATAATGGGGCTGAGCAGTTCTTC. Amino acid sequence: CASSYGHNGAEQFF.

This chain joins TRBV27 and TRBJ2-7; D ambiguous. The V end was cut by 2 bases, the J end by 3 bases, with 11 bases between. This CDR3 contains 14 residues. The V gene's germline CDR1 is MNHEY and CDR2 SMNVEV (reference sequence). CDR3 residues: CASSLTLGGYEQYF. In DNA, the CDR3 is TGTGCCAGCAGTTTAACCTTAGGCGGCTACGAGCAGTACTTC.

J is TRBJ1-5 and V is TRBV30; no definite D call. V was cut by 3 bases and J by 4 bases, with 10 bases left in between. The CDR3 totals 13 residues. Germline lookup yields CDR1 GTSNPN and CDR2 SVGIG (reference sequence). CDR3: CAWSQQENQPQHF. The DNA for the CDR3 is TGTGCCTGGAGCCAGCAGGAAAATCAGCCCCAGCATTTT. The whole variable domain, remainder taken from reference TRBV30 and TRBJ1-5, is SQTIHQWPATLVQPVGSPLSLECTVEGTSNPNLYWYRQAAGRGLQLLFYSVGIGQISSEVPQNLSASRPQDRQFILSSKKLLLSDSGFYLCAWSQQENQPQHFGDGTRLSIL.

The rearrangement links TRBV9 to TRBJ1-1; 12 bases are a match to TRBD1. After removal of 5 bases from V and 3 bases from J, the junction contained 8 bases not matched to a gene. This CDR3 contains 16 residues. Germline V gene lookup returns CDR1 SGDLS and CDR2 YYNGEE. The CDR3, as DNA: TGTGCCAGCAGAGGACCGGGACAGGGGGCTGACACTGAAGCTTTCTTT. This sequence encodes CASRGPGQGADTEAFF.

This clone was seen once. This chain uses TRBV5-1 with TRBJ2-3; the D gene could be TRBD1 or TRBD2 (6 bases each). Germline CDR1 SGHRS, CDR2 YFSETQ. The germline V and J ends were trimmed by 3 bases and 0 bases, with 14 bases remaining between them. The CDR3 sequence is 16 residues long. The chain's CDR3 is CASSSGGLPSTDTQYF. As DNA, the CDR3 is TGCGCCAGCAGCTCCGGGGGCCTACCTAGCACAGATACGCAGTATTTT.

Here the CDR3 reads CASSQKTGGLRKAFF. Here the CDR3 DNA reads TGCGCCAGCAGCCAGAAGACAGGGGGCCTACGTAAAGCTTTCTTT. V is TRBV4-3 and J is TRBJ1-1; 10 bases line up with TRBD1. CDR1 and CDR2 from the germline V gene are LGHNA and YSLEER. The CDR3 is made up of 15 amino acids. J gave up 9 bases and V 3 bases, and 10 bases lay outside the gene matches.

The chain carries TRBV29-1 and TRBJ1-2; 7 bases agree with TRBD1. The CDR3 runs 13 residues. Germline V gene lookup returns CDR1 SQVTM and CDR2 ANQGSEA. Trimming removed 4 bases from V and 5 bases from J; junction bases left unmatched: 7. CDR3 protein: CSVARQGTYGYTF. The CDR3 DNA reads TGCAGCGTTGCCAGACAGGGAACTTATGGCTACACCTTC.

This clone was seen a few times. Here the CDR3 DNA reads TGTGCCAGCAGTCTAACCAGGGACAGCCGTTCTGGGGCCAACGTCCTGACTTTC. It encodes CASSLTRDSRSGANVLTF. The V gene is TRBV27, the J gene TRBJ2-6, with 7 nucleotides matching TRBD1. The CDR3 is 18 amino acids. V lost 5 bases and J lost 1; bases outside the gene matches: 11. Germline-derived CDR1 and CDR2 are MNHEY and SMNVEV (reference sequence). The full variable domain, completed using reference TRBV27 and TRBJ2-6, is EAQVTQNPRYLITVTGKKLTVTCSQNMNHEYMSWYRQDPGLGLRQIYYSMNVEVTDKGDVPEGYKVSRKEKRNFPLILESPSPNQTSLYFCASSLTRDSRSGANVLTFGAGSRLTVL.

V usage is TRBV6-5 and J usage is TRBJ1-2; D is unresolved. The CDR3 covers 11 residues. V was cut by 2 bases and J by 8 bases, with 6 bases left in between. Germline assignment: CDR1 MNHEY and CDR2 SVGAGI. The CDR3 is CASSYRVGYTF. DNA for the CDR3: TGTGCCAGCAGTTACAGGGTCGGCTACACCTTC.

For the CDR3, the DNA is TGTGCCAGCAGTCCCTCCCCGGGGGCAGGCGATCAGCCCCAGCATTTT. Residues: CASSPSPGAGDQPQHF. J is TRBJ1-5 and V is TRBV27, with D maybe TRBD1 (6 bases). V was shortened by 5 bases and J by 5 bases, with 19 bases between the two germline ends. Germline loops: CDR1 MNHEY, CDR2 SMNVEV (reference sequence). The CDR3 sequence is 16 residues long.

The genes are TRBV6-5 and TRBJ1-2, with D tentatively TRBD1 (5 bases). Germline CDR1 reads MNHEY; CDR2 reads SVGAGI. This CDR3 is built from 13 residues. V lost 2 bases to trimming and J lost 8 bases, with 12 bases between them. This CDR3 reads CASSYSRVGGYTF. Written as DNA, the CDR3 is TGTGCCAGCAGTTACAGCAGGGTAGGAGGCTACACCTTC.

J is TRBJ2-7 and V is TRBV13; TRBD1 is a possible D gene (5 bases). Looked up from germline, CDR1 is PRHDT and CDR2 is FYEKMQ (reference sequence). CDR3 length: 12 amino acids. V was pared by 6 bases and J by 5 bases, with 11 bases between. This CDR3 is CASRTGADEQYF. CDR3 nucleotides: TGTGCCAGCAGGACTGGGGCGGACGAGCAGTACTTC. Based on the CDR3 plus reference TRBV13 and TRBJ2-7, the full variable domain is AAGVIQSPRHLIKEKRETATLKCYPIPRHDTVYWYQQGPGQDPQFLISFYEKMQSDKGSIPDRFSAQQFSDYHSELNMSSLELGDSALYFCASRTGADEQYFGPGTRLTVT.

On this clone: This CDR3 is also generated by other DNA sequences in the sample. The rearrangement joins TRBV29-1 to TRBJ2-1; D remains ambiguous. The CDR3 runs to 11 residues. The V gene lost 4 bases and the J gene lost 4 bases, with 5 bases spanning the gap. Germline V CDR1 and CDR2: SQVTM, ANQGSEA. The CDR3 region has the DNA TGCAGCGTTGTGGGTTACAATGAGCAGTTCTTC. Translated, it gives CSVVGYNEQFF.

The rearrangement joins TRBV7-2 to TRBJ1-1; perhaps TRBD1 as D (5 bases). With 1 base removed from V and 3 bases from J, the gap between germline ends came to 12 bases. CDR1 and CDR2 (germline): SGHTA, FQGNSA. The CDR3 spans 15 residues. As DNA, the CDR3 is TGTGCCAGCAGCTTAGTGTCAGGGATGGACACTGAAGCTTTCTTT. This translates into CASSLVSGMDTEAFF.

In its sample, this clone was seen once. The chain joins TRBV30 to TRBJ1-2; D not certain. The germline V gene has CDR1 GTSNPN and CDR2 SVGIG (reference sequence). V was pared by 0 bases and J by 8 bases, with 10 bases between. The CDR3 extends over 12 amino acids. CDR3 nucleotides: TGTGCCTGGAGTGTCGGGGAGGGCGGCTACACCTTC. It codes for CAWSVGEGGYTF.

The J gene is TRBJ1-2, the V gene TRBV29-1; no reliable D call. V gave up 2 bases and J gave up 2 bases, with 9 bases separating them. The CDR3 sequence is 13 residues long. CDR1 SQVTM and CDR2 ANQGSEA come from the germline V gene. This CDR3 is CSVERVGNYGYTF. In DNA form, the CDR3 reads TGCAGCGTTGAACGGGTAGGGAACTATGGCTACACCTTC.

This clone was detected a few times. This chain joins TRBV30 and TRBJ1-2; no definite D call. CDR1 GTSNPN and CDR2 SVGIG come from the germline V gene (reference sequence). This CDR3 contains 15 residues. Trimming removed 3 bases from V and 3 bases from J, with 17 bases in between. CDR3 coding DNA: TGTGCCTGGAGCACCTATGGGGAGCGCGACTATGGCTACACCTTC. It specifies CAWSTYGERDYGYTF.